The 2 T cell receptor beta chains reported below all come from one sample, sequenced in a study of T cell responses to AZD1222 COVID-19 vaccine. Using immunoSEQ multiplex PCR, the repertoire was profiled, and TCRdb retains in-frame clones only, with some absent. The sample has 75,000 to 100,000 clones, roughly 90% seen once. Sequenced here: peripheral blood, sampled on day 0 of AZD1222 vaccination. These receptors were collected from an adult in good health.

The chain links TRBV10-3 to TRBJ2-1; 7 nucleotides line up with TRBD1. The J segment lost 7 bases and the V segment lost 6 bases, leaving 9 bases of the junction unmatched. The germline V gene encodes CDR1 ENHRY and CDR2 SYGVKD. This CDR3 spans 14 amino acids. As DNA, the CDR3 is TGTGCCATCAGGAGTGGACAGGCCTGGAATGAGCAGTTCTTC. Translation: CAIRSGQAWNEQFF.

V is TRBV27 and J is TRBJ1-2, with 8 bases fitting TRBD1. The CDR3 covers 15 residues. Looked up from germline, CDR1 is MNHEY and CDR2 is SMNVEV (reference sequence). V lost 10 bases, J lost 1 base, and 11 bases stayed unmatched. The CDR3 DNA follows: TGTGCCATCTACCGGGACAGGTTATATAACTATGGCTACACCTTC. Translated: CAIYRDRLYNYGYTF.